The TCR beta chain under discussion was sequenced for a study of CD4+ T cells in melanoma. In this sample, this clone turned up a few times. Its antigen is unidentified. General study findings and limits: A reported correlation linked neoantigen-specific CD4+ T cells to CD8+, macrophage and B cell function. Diverse differentiation states were reported for melanoma neoantigen-specific CD4+ T cells.

Assay used: immunoSEQ multiplex PCR; TCRdb lists only in-frame clones, some missing. The sample includes over 5,500 clones, roughly 50% of them seen just once. Deletions cut 5 bases from V and 6 bases from J, with 17 bases between. This CDR3 is 15 amino acids long. CDR1 and CDR2 from the germline V gene are SGHAT and FQNNGV. This TCR was sampled from a human donor with melanoma. Sequencing was performed on cells from a culture (not recorded whether cultured in vitro). V gene TRBV11-2 combines with J gene TRBJ2-1, with D perhaps being TRBD1 or TRBD2 (5 bases each). The CDR3 sequence is CASSPGASSLNEQFF. In DNA, the CDR3 is TGTGCCAGCAGCCCCGGGGCTTCTTCCCTCAATGAGCAGTTCTTC.